The next 17 T cell receptor beta chains were all read from a single sample in a study of a mutant IDH1 vaccine in newly diagnosed glioma. Time point: baseline, week 1 (first vaccination visit). Treatment: pre-vaccination baseline after standard-of-care therapy. The data were produced by immunoSEQ multiplex PCR, yet TCRdb's version contains in-frame clones alone and is incomplete. Among approximately 70,000 clones, about four fifths were seen once, and the ten largest hold about 7.5%. The sequencing here drew on PBMCs, taken from a glioma patient treated with radiotherapy, temozolomide or both. These receptors originate from a man in his fifties with glioma.

This clone was found a few times. This chain uses TRBV7-2 with TRBJ1-1; D is unclear. Per the germline V gene, CDR1 is SGHTA and CDR2 is FQGNSA. V lost 6 bases, J lost 7 bases, and 15 bases lay in between. The CDR3 covers 13 residues. CDR3 bases: TGTGCCAGCAGACTAGCAGCTAGCGGTGAAGCTTTCTTT. It is translated as CASRLAASGEAFF.

This clone was observed a handful of times. This chain connects TRBV12-5 to TRBJ1-5; D is undetermined. CDR3 length equals 14 residues. Germline V CDR1 and CDR2: LGHNT, FRNRAP. Trimming removed 7 bases from V and 6 bases from J, with 16 bases in between. DNA of the CDR3: TGTGCTAGTGCTATCTTCCCAGGCGGTCAGCCCCAGCATTTT. Amino acid sequence: CASAIFPGGQPQHF.

This chain links TRBV18 with TRBJ1-3, with D unclear. This CDR3 has 13 residues. The V gene lost 5 bases and the J gene lost 3 bases, with 8 bases spanning the gap. Looked up from germline, CDR1 is KGHSH and CDR2 is LQKENI. CDR3 DNA sequence: TGTGCCAGCTCAACCGATATTGGAAACACCATATATTTT. Translation gives CASSTDIGNTIYF.

The J gene is TRBJ2-3, the V gene TRBV29-1; D ambiguous. The CDR3 has 13 residues. The V end lost 2 bases, the J end lost 6 bases, and 12 bases lay between the germline ends. The germline V gene encodes CDR1 SQVTM and CDR2 ANQGSEA. The CDR3 coding sequence is TGCAGCGTTGAACCACCCATTGAGGATACGCAGTATTTT. Residues: CSVEPPIEDTQYF.

V usage is TRBV4-1 and J usage is TRBJ1-4; weak D call: TRBD1 (6 bases). This CDR3 spans 18 amino acids. V lost 1 base, J lost 5 bases, and 20 bases lay in between. CDR1 and CDR2 (germline): MGHRA, YSYEKL. The CDR3 here is CASSQVPRGPKSNEKLFF. CDR3 sequence (DNA): TGCGCCAGCAGCCAAGTCCCCAGGGGCCCCAAATCGAATGAAAAACTGTTTTTT.

This rearrangement joins TRBV7-3 to TRBJ2-1, with D possibly being TRBD2 (5 bases). Germline V gives CDR1 SGHTA, CDR2 FQGTGA. V was clipped by 3 bases and J by 8 bases, with 11 bases between them. The length of the CDR3 is 13 residues. The CDR3 loop reads CASSLAEEDEQFF. The DNA for the CDR3 is TGTGCCAGCAGCTTGGCGGAGGAGGATGAGCAGTTCTTC. Complete variable domain (other parts from reference TRBV7-3 and TRBJ2-1): GAGVSQTPSNKVTEKGKYVELRCDPISGHTALYWYRQSLGQGPEFLIYFQGTGAADDSGLPNDRFFAVRPEGSVSTLKIQRTERGDSAVYLCASSLAEEDEQFFGPGTRLTVL.

V gene TRBV6-4 combines with J gene TRBJ1-5; D not certain. The CDR3 is 13 residues long. Germline values: CDR1 MRHNA, CDR2 SNTAGT. Trimming took 4 bases from V and 4 from J, leaving 8 bases between them. CDR3 nucleotide sequence: TGTGCCAGCAGTGCCGACTCTAATCAGCCCCAGCATTTT. It encodes CASSADSNQPQHF.

The rearrangement joins TRBV7-2 to TRBJ2-7; TRBD2 matches at 12 bases. The length of the CDR3 is 14 residues. Germline V CDR1 and CDR2: SGHTA, FQGNSA. V lost 5 bases and J lost 7; bases outside the gene matches: 6. The CDR3 DNA follows: TGTGCCAGCAGCCCTATGACTAGCGGGGGAGAGCAGTACTTC. This codes for CASSPMTSGGEQYF.

This chain uses TRBV7-9 with TRBJ1-2; 8 bases are a match to TRBD1. Trimming took 0 bases from V and 2 from J; bases not matched to a gene: 8. The CDR3 is 17 residues long. Germline assignment: CDR1 SEHNR and CDR2 FQNEAQ (reference sequence). The CDR3 DNA reads as TGTGCCAGCAGCTTAGCGAGTAGTTGGACAGGGAACTATGGCTACACCTTC. It is translated as CASSLASSWTGNYGYTF.

The chain joins TRBV5-4 to TRBJ2-5, with 8 bases aligning to TRBD2. The CDR3 has 14 residues. Trimming at V came to 3 bases and at J to 5 bases, leaving 6 bases not matched to a gene. Per the germline V gene, CDR1 is SGHNT and CDR2 is YYREEE (reference sequence). The CDR3 DNA sequence: TGTGCCAGCAGCTCCGGGGGGGGCAGGGAGACCCAGTACTTC. It yields the protein CASSSGGGRETQYF.

The V gene is TRBV10-3, the J gene TRBJ1-3; D not certain. The germline CDR1 and CDR2 sequences are ENHRY and SYGVKD. The CDR3 has 14 amino acids. Trimming took off 3 bases at V and 0 bases at J, with 6 bases between the two ends. DNA for the CDR3: TGTGCCATCAGTGAAGCAGGCTCTGGAAACACCATATATTTT. Its translation is CAISEAGSGNTIYF.

The chain is built from TRBV5-4 and TRBJ2-4; 7 bases are a match to TRBD1. V shed 3 bases, J shed 0 bases, and the junction held 3 bases outside the gene matches. The germline gives CDR1 SGHNT, CDR2 YYREEE (reference sequence). The CDR3 extends over 15 amino acids. This CDR3 reads CASSSTGLAKNIQYF. In nucleotides, the CDR3 is TGTGCCAGCAGCTCGACAGGGCTAGCCAAAAACATTCAGTACTTC.

This clone was counted between two and nine times. The V gene is TRBV10-3, the J gene TRBJ2-5, with D perhaps matching TRBD2 (6 bases). Trimming removed 9 bases from V and 2 bases from J, with 13 bases in between. Looked up from germline, CDR1 is ENHRY and CDR2 is SYGVKD. The CDR3 is made up of 13 amino acids. In DNA form, the CDR3 reads TGTGCCATTCGGGACTCCCAGCAAGAGACCCAGTACTTC. This encodes CAIRDSQQETQYF.

A note on this clone: A read error may produce the germline difference seen at one junction end. J is TRBJ2-7 and V is TRBV7-7; TRBD2 might be the D (6 bases). The CDR3 is 13 amino acids. CDR1 is SSHAT and CDR2 is FNYEAQ in the germline V gene (reference sequence). CDR3 sequence (DNA): TGTGCTAGCAGCCCAGCGGGTACCTACGAGCAGTACTTC. This translates into CASSPAGTYEQYF.

This clone was seen just once. The chain recombines TRBV5-5 with TRBJ2-2; D is unclear. The CDR3 is 15 residues long. V was cut by 0 bases and J by 4 bases, with 10 bases left in between. From germline, CDR1 is SGHKS and CDR2 YYEKEE (reference sequence). The CDR3 loop is CASSLGPPRTGELFF. The CDR3 DNA sequence: TGTGCCAGCAGCTTGGGCCCGCCCCGCACCGGGGAGCTGTTTTTT.

This clone was counted ten times or more. This chain's CDR3 is CASSYSSGGSETEAFF. CDR3 DNA sequence: TGTGCCAGCAGTTACTCGAGCGGGGGAAGTGAAACTGAAGCTTTCTTT. V and J are TRBV6-5 and TRBJ1-1, with D possibly being TRBD1 (5 bases). There are 16 residues in the CDR3. Germline CDR1 is MNHEY and CDR2 is SVGAGI. V was clipped by 0 bases and J by 5 bases, with 16 bases between them.

This chain uses TRBV11-1 with TRBJ2-7, with 8 bases matching TRBD1. The V gene's germline CDR1 is SGHAT and CDR2 FQDESV (reference sequence). V shed 0 bases, J shed 5 bases, and the junction held 9 bases outside the gene matches. The CDR3 sequence is 16 residues long. In DNA, the CDR3 is TGTGCCAGCAGCTTAGCGCCTAGGACAGGGAACCACGAGCAGTACTTC. Translating it yields CASSLAPRTGNHEQYF.